This T cell receptor beta chain was captured by sequencing in a study of regulatory T cells in long-lasting Graves disease. As for time point: persistent/refractory GD, antithyroid drugs over 5 years with positive TRAb. Generation of the TCR library employed RNA extracted from PBMCs. iRepertoire HTBI primers and Arm-PCR of CDR3 regions built TCR beta libraries. TCRdb reprocessed the multiplex PCR reads via MiXCR and lists one record per CDR3 protein. The sample yields about 340,000 distinct CDR3 sequences, 15% to 20% seen once. For this clonotype: Its antigen is unknown. The conserved final phenylalanine or tryptophan is absent from the CDR3, which likely points to a read error.

Study observations and caveats: Lower TCR diversity was seen in persistent Graves' patients than in newly diagnosed ones. Accuracy may have suffered from the small sample size. The study found persistent patients shared more public clonotypes (more than 2,500) than new patients (just over 950).

The receptor was isolated from a female donor with Graves disease. The sequencing here drew on peripheral blood mononuclear cells (PBMCs), taken when the disease was refractory, from a patient treated with antithyroid drugs.

CDR3 nucleotide sequence: TGTGCCAGCAGCGGAGAAACCAGGAACAGCGGATTAAACACTGAAGCTTTCTCT. Protein product: CASSGETRNSGLNTEAFS. The gene calls are TRBV9 and TRBJ1-1; D unclear. This CDR3 comprises 18 residues. CDR1 is SGDLS and CDR2 is YYNGEE in the germline V gene. Trimming left V 3 bases short and J 2 bases short, with 23 bases between.